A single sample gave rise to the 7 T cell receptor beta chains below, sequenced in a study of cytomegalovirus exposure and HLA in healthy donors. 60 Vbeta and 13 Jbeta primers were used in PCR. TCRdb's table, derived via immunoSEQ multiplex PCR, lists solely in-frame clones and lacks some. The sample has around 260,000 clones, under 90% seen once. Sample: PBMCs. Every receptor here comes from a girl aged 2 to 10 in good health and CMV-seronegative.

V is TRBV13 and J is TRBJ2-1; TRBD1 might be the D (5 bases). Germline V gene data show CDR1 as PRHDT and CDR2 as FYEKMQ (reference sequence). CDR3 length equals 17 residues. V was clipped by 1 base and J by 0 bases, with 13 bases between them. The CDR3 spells CASSLDLGLYSYNEQFF. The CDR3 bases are TGTGCCAGCAGCTTAGACTTGGGGCTATACTCCTACAATGAGCAGTTCTTC.

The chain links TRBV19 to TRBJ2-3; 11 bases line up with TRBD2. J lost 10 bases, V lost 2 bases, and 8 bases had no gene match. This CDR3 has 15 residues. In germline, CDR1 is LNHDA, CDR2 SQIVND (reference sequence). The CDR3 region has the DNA TGTGCCAGTAGTATAACGAGACTAGCGGGAATCCCGCAGTATTTT. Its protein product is CASSITRLAGIPQYF. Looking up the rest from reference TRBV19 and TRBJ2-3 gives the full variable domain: DGGITQSPKYLFRKEGQNVTLSCEQNLNHDAMYWYRQDPGQGLRLIYYSQIVNDFQKGDIAEGYSVSREKKESFPLTVTSAQKNPTAFYLCASSITRLAGIPQYFGPGTRLTVL.

The DNA of the CDR3 is TGTGCCAGCAGCCAAGAGACTAGCGGGAGATTGTATGAGCAGTTCTTC. Protein product: CASSQETSGRLYEQFF. The chain carries TRBV4-2 and TRBJ2-1, with 12 positions matching TRBD2. This CDR3 spans 16 amino acids. V shed 0 bases, J shed 8 bases, and the junction held 5 bases outside the gene matches. CDR1 and CDR2 (germline): LGHNA, YNFKEQ.

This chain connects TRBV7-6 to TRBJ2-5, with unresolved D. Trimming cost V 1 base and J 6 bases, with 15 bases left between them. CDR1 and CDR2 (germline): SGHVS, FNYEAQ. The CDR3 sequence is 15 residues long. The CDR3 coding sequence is TGTGCCAGCAGCTTAGGGCAGGCCGACGTAAAGACCCAGTACTTC. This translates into CASSLGQADVKTQYF.

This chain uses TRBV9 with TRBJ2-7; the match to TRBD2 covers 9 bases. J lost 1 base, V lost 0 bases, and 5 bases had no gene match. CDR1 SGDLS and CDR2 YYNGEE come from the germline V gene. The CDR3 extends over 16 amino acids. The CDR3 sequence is CASSVGGTSISYEQYF. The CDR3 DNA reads TGTGCCAGCAGCGTAGGAGGGACTAGCATTTCCTACGAGCAGTACTTC.

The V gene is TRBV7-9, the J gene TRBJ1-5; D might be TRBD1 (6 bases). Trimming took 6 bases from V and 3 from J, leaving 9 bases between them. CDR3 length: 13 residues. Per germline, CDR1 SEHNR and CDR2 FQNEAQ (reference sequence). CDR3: CASRQGANQPQHF. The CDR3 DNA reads TGTGCCAGCAGACAGGGCGCCAATCAGCCCCAGCATTTT.

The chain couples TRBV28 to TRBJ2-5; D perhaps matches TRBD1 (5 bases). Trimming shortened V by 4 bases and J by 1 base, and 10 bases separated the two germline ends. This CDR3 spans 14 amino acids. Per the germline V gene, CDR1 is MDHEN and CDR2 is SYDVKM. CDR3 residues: CASSSGQSQETQYF. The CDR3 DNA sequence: TGTGCCAGCAGTTCTGGACAATCCCAAGAGACCCAGTACTTC.